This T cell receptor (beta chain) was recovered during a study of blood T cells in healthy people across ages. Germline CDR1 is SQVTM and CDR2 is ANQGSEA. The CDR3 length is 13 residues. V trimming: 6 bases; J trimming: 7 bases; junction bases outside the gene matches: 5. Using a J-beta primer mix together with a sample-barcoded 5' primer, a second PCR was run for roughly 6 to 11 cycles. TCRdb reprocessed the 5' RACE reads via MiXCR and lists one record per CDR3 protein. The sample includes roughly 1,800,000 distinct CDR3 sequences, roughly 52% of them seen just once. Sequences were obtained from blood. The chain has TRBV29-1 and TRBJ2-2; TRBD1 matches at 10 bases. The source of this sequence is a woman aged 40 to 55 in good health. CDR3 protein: CSVGTGEVGELFF. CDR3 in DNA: TGCAGCGTGGGGACAGGGGAAGTCGGGGAGCTGTTTTTT.